The rows below give T cell receptor beta chains drawn from one sample of a study of T cell changes during pregnancy in multiple sclerosis. The table came from immunoSEQ multiplex PCR; TCRdb's copy has only in-frame clones and leaves some out. Of some 57,000 clones in the sample, roughly nine tenths were seen once. Here the sequenced sample was CD4+ T cells from peripheral blood mononuclear cells, taken in the first trimester of pregnancy. The source is a female donor with multiple sclerosis, enrolled in a pregnancy study. Both conserved end residues are part of each CDR3. Each record gives: V gene, J gene, clone size, D gene, CDR3 DNA, CDR3 protein. D genes are given only for firm matches. The listing skips clone size in some rows; elsewhere it reads once, few, many or a size class.

v_call: TRBV2; j_call: TRBJ2-7; clone_size: once; d_call: TRBD2; cdr3_nt: TGTGCCACCACTAGCGGGGCCCTGGACGAGCAGTACTTC; cdr3_aa: CATTSGALDEQYF
v_call: TRBV14; j_call: TRBJ2-3; clone_size: .; d_call: TRBD2; cdr3_nt: TGTGCCAGCAGCCGAGTACCCACCTGGGCGGGGGACACAGATACGCAGTATTTT; cdr3_aa: CASSRVPTWAGDTDTQYF
v_call: TRBV4-3; j_call: TRBJ2-1; clone_size: .; d_call: TRBD2; cdr3_nt: TGCGCCAGCAGCCAAGACACTAGCGGGGGGAGGTATGAGCAGTTCTTC; cdr3_aa: CASSQDTSGGRYEQFF
v_call: TRBV4-3; j_call: TRBJ2-3; clone_size: .; d_call: .; cdr3_nt: TGCGCCAGCAGCCAAGACTTTATCGTGGCGCGGGGGCCCACAGATACGCAGTATTTT; cdr3_aa: CASSQDFIVARGPTDTQYF
v_call: TRBV4-3; j_call: TRBJ1-1; clone_size: .; d_call: .; cdr3_nt: TGCGCCAGCAGCCAAGGGAGGGTGGGGATGAACACTGAAGCTTTCTTT; cdr3_aa: CASSQGRVGMNTEAFF
v_call: TRBV5-8; j_call: TRBJ1-1; clone_size: once; d_call: .; cdr3_nt: TGTGCCAGCAGCTACACCCGGGGGTACACTGAAGCTTTCTTT; cdr3_aa: CASSYTRGYTEAFF
v_call: TRBV7-7; j_call: TRBJ2-5; clone_size: once; d_call: TRBD2; cdr3_nt: TGTGCTAGCAGCTTAGCGGGCTTGGAGACCCAGTACTTC; cdr3_aa: CASSLAGLETQYF
v_call: TRBV11-3; j_call: TRBJ2-3; clone_size: .; d_call: .; cdr3_nt: TGTGCCAGCAGCCTACTAGCAGATACGCAGTATTTT; cdr3_aa: CASSLLADTQYF
v_call: TRBV19; j_call: TRBJ1-5; clone_size: .; d_call: TRBD1; cdr3_nt: TGTGCCAGTAGCATAGACAGGGCGGCCCCGCTGCATTTT; cdr3_aa: CASSIDRAAPLHF
v_call: TRBV6-6; j_call: TRBJ1-2; clone_size: .; d_call: .; cdr3_nt: TGTGCCAGCAGTTCCACAACTAACTATGGCTACACCTTC; cdr3_aa: CASSSTTNYGYTF
v_call: TRBV7-9; j_call: TRBJ1-3; clone_size: .; d_call: .; cdr3_nt: TGTGCCAGCAGCCCCCGACAGAGCTCTGGAAACACCATATATTTT; cdr3_aa: CASSPRQSSGNTIYF
v_call: TRBV9; j_call: TRBJ2-3; clone_size: .; d_call: .; cdr3_nt: TGTGCCAGCAGCTCCCCAAAAGGGGGGGATGGCACAGATACGCAGTATTTT; cdr3_aa: CASSSPKGGDGTDTQYF
v_call: TRBV18; j_call: TRBJ1-4; clone_size: .; d_call: .; cdr3_nt: TGTGCCAGCTCACCAATCGGAGCGGGGGGTGAAAAACTGTTTTTT; cdr3_aa: CASSPIGAGGEKLFF
v_call: TRBV9; j_call: TRBJ2-7; clone_size: .; d_call: .; cdr3_nt: TGTGCCAGCAGCGGTAGTTCCTACGAGCAGTACTTC; cdr3_aa: CASSGSSYEQYF
v_call: TRBV6-5; j_call: TRBJ1-3; clone_size: .; d_call: TRBD1; cdr3_nt: TGTGCCAGCAGTTCCAGGGGGGAAACTGGAAACACCATATATTTT; cdr3_aa: CASSSRGETGNTIYF
v_call: TRBV7-8; j_call: TRBJ1-1; clone_size: .; d_call: .; cdr3_nt: TGTGCCAGCAGCTTAGTGGGTAACGGGGGAGCTTTCTTT; cdr3_aa: CASSLVGNGGAFF
v_call: TRBV4-3; j_call: TRBJ2-1; clone_size: .; d_call: TRBD2; cdr3_nt: TGCGCCAGCAGCTCGAGACTAGCGGGCGATGAGCAGTTCTTC; cdr3_aa: CASSSRLAGDEQFF
v_call: TRBV9; j_call: TRBJ2-2; clone_size: .; d_call: TRBD2; cdr3_nt: TGTGCCAGCAGCGTCCTCCCCGGGGCGGGGGGGCGCACCGGGGAGCTGTTTTTT; cdr3_aa: CASSVLPGAGGRTGELFF